The 23 T cell receptor beta chains below were found in one sample sequenced in a study of cytomegalovirus exposure and HLA in healthy donors. Both 60 Vbeta primers and 13 Jbeta primers went into the PCR. Method: immunoSEQ multiplex PCR; TCRdb's copy keeps in-frame clones and lacks some. The sample lists about 190,000 clones, 75% to 80% occurring once. Sequencing was done on a sample of PBMCs. The receptors originated from a young woman in good health and CMV-seropositive.

This clone was detected a few times. This sequence joins TRBV5-1 and TRBJ2-1, with D possibly being TRBD2 (6 bases). Trimming took 4 bases from V and 6 from J, leaving 11 bases between them. The CDR3 extends over 13 amino acids. Germline values: CDR1 SGHRS, CDR2 YFSETQ. The CDR3: CASSPGLINEQFF. CDR3 nucleotides: TGCGCCAGCAGCCCGGGACTCATCAATGAGCAGTTCTTC.

The V gene is TRBV29-1, the J gene TRBJ1-1; D possibly corresponds to TRBD1 (6 bases). V was pared by 7 bases and J by 4 bases, with 19 bases between. The CDR3 length is 14 residues. Germline V gives CDR1 SQVTM, CDR2 ANQGSEA. This CDR3 reads CSAQTGRGTTEAFF. CDR3 DNA sequence: TGCAGCGCCCAGACAGGTAGAGGGACCACTGAAGCTTTCTTT.

CDR3 in amino acids: CASSELLAGFTDTQYF. CDR3 nucleotide sequence: TGCGCCAGCAGTGAGCTTCTAGCGGGATTCACAGATACGCAGTATTTT. The rearrangement joins TRBV10-1 to TRBJ2-3; 9 bases fit TRBD2. This CDR3 region has 16 residues. CDR1 and CDR2 (germline): WNHNN, SYGVQD (reference sequence). V lost 2 bases, J lost 2 bases, and 5 bases stayed unmatched.

The chain has TRBV5-6 and TRBJ2-1; TRBD2 matches at 9 bases. With 5 bases clipped from V and 2 bases from J, the junction kept 8 bases outside the gene matches. The CDR3 loop spans 16 amino acids. Germline loops: CDR1 SGHDT, CDR2 YYEEEE. CDR3 nucleotide sequence: TGTGCCAGCAGTCCTCGACTAGCGGAGACCTACAATGAGCAGTTCTTC. Translated: CASSPRLAETYNEQFF. Full variable domain (remainder filled in from reference TRBV5-6 and TRBJ2-1): DAGVTQSPTHLIKTRGQQVTLRCSPKSGHDTVSWYQQALGQGPQFIFQYYEEEERQRGNFPDRFSGHQFPNYSSELNVNALLLGDSALYLCASSPRLAETYNEQFFGPGTRLTVL.

A word on this clone: A read error may produce the germline difference seen at one junction end. The rearrangement links TRBV14 to TRBJ1-2; D is ambiguous. Germline CDR1 is SGHDN and CDR2 is FVKESK. The CDR3 has 15 residues. CDR3 DNA sequence: TGTGCCAGCACCCAAACGGCGGGCCTCGCCGGGGGCTACACCTTC. Its protein product is CASTQTAGLAGGYTF. The variable domain in full, completed from reference TRBV14 and TRBJ1-2, reads EAGVTQFPSHSVIEKGQTVTLRCDPISGHDNLYWYRRVMGKEIKFLLHFVKESKQDESGMPNNRFLAERTGGTYSTLKVQPAELEDSGVYFCASTQTAGLAGGYTFGSGTRLTVV.

This clone was found once. The chain combines TRBV19 with TRBJ2-7; TRBD1 matches at 10 bases. The V gene's germline CDR1 is LNHDA and CDR2 SQIVND (reference sequence). V lost 7 bases and J lost 4; bases outside the gene matches: 10. There are 15 residues in the CDR3. CDR3 coding DNA: TGTGCCAGTACCAGTGCTGGGACAGGGGCTTACGAGCAGTACTTC. This encodes CASTSAGTGAYEQYF.

The chain uses TRBV5-1 and TRBJ2-5; D is possibly TRBD1 (6 bases). The J call is in doubt because the DNA end fits TRBJ2-7 better. Germline CDR1 and CDR2: SGHRS and YFSETQ. This CDR3 is built from 14 residues. The CDR3 protein is CASSVQGRLHEQYF. CDR3 bases: TGCGCCAGCAGCGTACAGGGAAGGTTACACGAGCAGTACTTC.

The chain is built from TRBV27 and TRBJ1-3; TRBD1 might be the D (5 bases). The CDR3 is 11 amino acids. V was pared by 9 bases and J by 4 bases, with 7 bases between. Germline values: CDR1 MNHEY, CDR2 SMNVEV (reference sequence). CDR3 in DNA: TGTGCCAGTCACAGGGGAAACACCATATATTTT. This encodes CASHRGNTIYF.

V and J are TRBV10-3 and TRBJ1-2, with a tentative D call TRBD1 (5 bases). Germline CDR1 reads ENHRY; CDR2 reads SYGVKD. Trimming took 4 bases from V and 4 from J, leaving 13 bases between them. The CDR3 runs to 14 residues. As DNA, the CDR3 is TGTGCCATCAGTGTCGGAACAGGTACCTATGGCTACACCTTC. Translation: CAISVGTGTYGYTF.

The DNA for the CDR3 is TGTGCCAGCAAAAATCGGGTCAATCAGCCCCAGCATTTT. It is translated as CASKNRVNQPQHF. This chain joins TRBV28 and TRBJ1-5, with D unclear. Trimming took off 7 bases at V and 3 bases at J, with 10 bases between the two ends. CDR3 length equals 13 residues. CDR1 and CDR2 (germline): MDHEN, SYDVKM.

The chain uses TRBV19 and TRBJ2-7, with 7 bases identical to TRBD2. Germline V gives CDR1 LNHDA, CDR2 SQIVND (reference sequence). The trim removed 5 bases at V and 3 bases at J, leaving 7 bases unmatched. The CDR3 is 14 amino acids. CDR3 amino acids: CASSLLARNYEQYF. As DNA, the CDR3 is TGTGCCAGTAGTTTACTAGCGAGAAACTACGAGCAGTACTTC.

The chain combines TRBV7-9 with TRBJ2-1; no reliable D call. The CDR3 is 16 residues long. Trimming stripped 1 base from V and 4 bases from J, with 14 bases between. CDR1 and CDR2 from the germline V gene are SEHNR and FQNEAQ (reference sequence). Here the CDR3 reads CASSLVGRPSYNEQFF. In nucleotides, the CDR3 is TGTGCCAGCAGCTTAGTTGGCAGGCCTTCTTACAATGAGCAGTTCTTC.

The chain carries TRBV19 and TRBJ1-2, with unresolved D. In germline, CDR1 is LNHDA, CDR2 SQIVND (reference sequence). V shed 7 bases and J shed 3 bases, with 12 bases lying between them. CDR3 size: 13 residues. CDR3 DNA: TGTGCCAGTACCCCAACCAGCGACTATGGCTACACCTTC. Encoded protein: CASTPTSDYGYTF. Supplemented by reference TRBV19 and TRBJ1-2, the full variable domain reads DGGITQSPKYLFRKEGQNVTLSCEQNLNHDAMYWYRQDPGQGLRLIYYSQIVNDFQKGDIAEGYSVSREKKESFPLTVTSAQKNPTAFYLCASTPTSDYGYTFGSGTRLTVV.

A remark on this clone: Other DNA sequences in this sample translate to the same CDR3. The chain is built from TRBV9 and TRBJ2-7; tentative D call: TRBD1 (7 bases). Germline loops: CDR1 SGDLS, CDR2 YYNGEE. This CDR3 has 15 amino acids. Trimming shortened V by 2 bases and J by 7 bases, and 19 bases separated the two germline ends. DNA for the CDR3: TGTGCCAGCAGCGTTGGAGGGGGCGCATCACATGAGCAGTACTTC. Amino acid sequence: CASSVGGGASHEQYF.

The chain uses TRBV6-5 and TRBJ2-7; the match to TRBD1 covers 9 bases. Trimming removed 5 bases from V and 7 bases from J; junction bases left unmatched: 6. The CDR3 is 13 residues long. In germline, CDR1 is MNHEY, CDR2 SVGAGI. DNA for the CDR3: TGTGCCAGCAGTAACAGGGGGCCGAGGGAGCAGTACTTC. Its translation: CASSNRGPREQYF.

The CDR3: CASSPGEAGWETQYF. The CDR3 DNA reads TGCGCCAGCAGCCCCGGTGAGGCCGGGTGGGAGACCCAGTACTTC. The chain carries TRBV5-1 and TRBJ2-5; no definite D call. Germline V gives CDR1 SGHRS, CDR2 YFSETQ. The CDR3 has 15 residues. The V gene lost 4 bases and the J gene lost 5 bases, with 18 bases spanning the gap.

This rearrangement joins TRBV23-1 to TRBJ2-1, with a possible D match to TRBD1 (6 bases). TRBV23-1 is noted as an ORF with a role that remains uncertain. V was pared by 7 bases and J by 10 bases, with 8 bases between. This CDR3 contains 10 residues. The CDR3 reads CASKGDEQFF. The CDR3 DNA sequence: TGCGCCAGCAAGGGGGACGAGCAGTTCTTC.

V is TRBV4-2 and J is TRBJ2-7; 8 positions agree with TRBD1. V lost 0 bases, J lost 2 bases, and 3 bases stayed unmatched. CDR1 and CDR2 (germline): LGHNA, YNFKEQ. CDR3 length: 15 residues. CDR3 loop: CASSQEQDRAYEQYF. DNA for the CDR3: TGTGCCAGCAGCCAAGAGCAGGACAGGGCCTACGAGCAGTACTTC.

The V and J genes are TRBV2 and TRBJ1-1; D is ambiguous. From germline, CDR1 is SNHLY and CDR2 FYNNEI. The CDR3 is made up of 10 amino acids. V was trimmed by 8 bases and J by 5 bases, leaving 6 bases between them. CDR3 in amino acids: CASLLTEAFF. DNA of the CDR3: TGTGCCAGCCTTTTGACTGAAGCTTTCTTT.

The rearrangement links TRBV19 to TRBJ1-1; D ambiguous. Germline CDR1 LNHDA, CDR2 SQIVND (reference sequence). The CDR3 consists of 13 residues. Trimming removed 8 bases at V and 0 bases at J, with 10 bases between. This chain's CDR3 is CASVDGMNTEAFF. CDR3 bases: TGTGCCAGTGTCGACGGGATGAACACTGAAGCTTTCTTT.

This chain connects TRBV6-5 to TRBJ2-2; possible D gene TRBD1, 5 bases. CDR1 is MNHEY and CDR2 is SVGAGI in the germline V gene. This CDR3 is built from 13 residues. V was pared by 1 base and J by 6 bases, with 6 bases between. The CDR3 DNA follows: TGTGCCAGCAGTTACTTACAGGCCGGGGAGCTGTTTTTT. It is translated as CASSYLQAGELFF.

The chain couples TRBV2 to TRBJ2-5, with TRBD2 identical over 12 bases. J gave up 2 bases and V 4 bases, and 8 bases lay outside the gene matches. Germline-derived CDR1 and CDR2 are SNHLY and FYNNEI. The CDR3 totals 17 residues. Written as DNA, the CDR3 is TGTGCCAGCAGTGTTAGTCTAGCGGGAGGGCGGCAAGAGACCCAGTACTTC. This codes for CASSVSLAGGRQETQYF.

The gene calls are TRBV6-5 and TRBJ1-2; TRBD1 matches 8 bases. This CDR3 contains 14 residues. After removal of 5 bases from V and 7 bases from J, the junction contained 9 bases not matched to a gene. CDR1 and CDR2 (germline): MNHEY, SVGAGI. The CDR3 here is CASSLTDRAGGYTF. CDR3 sequence (DNA): TGTGCCAGCAGTCTCACGGACAGGGCGGGTGGCTACACCTTC.